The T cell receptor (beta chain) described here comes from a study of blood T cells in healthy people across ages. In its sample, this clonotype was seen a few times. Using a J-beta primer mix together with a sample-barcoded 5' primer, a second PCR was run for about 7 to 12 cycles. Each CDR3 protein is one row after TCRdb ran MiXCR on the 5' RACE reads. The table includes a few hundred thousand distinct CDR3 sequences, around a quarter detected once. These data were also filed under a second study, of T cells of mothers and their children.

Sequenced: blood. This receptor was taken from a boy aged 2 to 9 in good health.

CDR3 residues: CASSLGDSRFYEQYF. The CDR3 DNA follows: TGTGCCAGCAGCCTGGGGGACAGTAGATTTTACGAGCAGTACTTC. This sequence joins TRBV12-3 or TRBV12-4 and TRBJ2-5; TRBD1 matches 7 bases. The end of the DNA fits TRBJ2-7 better, so the J call may be wrong. This CDR3 has 15 residues.